This T cell receptor beta chain came from a study of cytomegalovirus exposure and HLA in healthy donors. To note about this clone: Its antigen is unidentified.

The PCR had 60 Vbeta and 13 Jbeta primers. The authors' processing: In a later analysis, around 10 million of approximately 81 million unique beta chains occurred in at least two donors. The method was immunoSEQ multiplex PCR; TCRdb's version includes in-frame clones alone and lacks a portion of them. V, J and clone size are taken as reported in that table, and D and trimming were inferred from the DNA itself. Among 150,000 to 200,000 clones listed, about 82% were seen once. The study, taken as a whole, reports: For TCR beta chains, V- and J-gene trimming was later linked to a missense DCLRE1C variant. Later analysis suggested links between common viral pathogens and several top significant clusters.

This sequence was found in a woman aged 50 to 65 in good health and CMV-seronegative. Sequenced material: PBMCs.

The CDR3 loop reads CASRSGQETQYF. The CDR3 DNA sequence: TGTGCCAGCAGAAGCGGACAAGAGACCCAGTACTTC. The genes are TRBV6-5 and TRBJ2-5, with D possibly matching TRBD2 (5 bases). Germline V gene data show CDR1 as MNHEY and CDR2 as SVGAGI. Trimming took 6 bases from V and 2 from J, leaving 7 bases between them. The CDR3 consists of 12 residues.